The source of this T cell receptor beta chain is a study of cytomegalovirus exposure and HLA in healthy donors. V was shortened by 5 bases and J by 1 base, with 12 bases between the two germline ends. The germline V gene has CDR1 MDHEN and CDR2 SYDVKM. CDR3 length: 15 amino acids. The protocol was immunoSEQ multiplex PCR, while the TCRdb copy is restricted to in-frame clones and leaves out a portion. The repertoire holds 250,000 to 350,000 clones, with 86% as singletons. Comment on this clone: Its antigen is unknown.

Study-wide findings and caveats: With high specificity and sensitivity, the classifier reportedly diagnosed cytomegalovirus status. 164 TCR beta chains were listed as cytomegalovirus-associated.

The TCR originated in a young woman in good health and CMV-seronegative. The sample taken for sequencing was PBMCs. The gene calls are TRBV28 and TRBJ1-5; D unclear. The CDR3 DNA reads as TGTGCCAGCAGTCCCCCAGGTGGGAGCAATCAGCCCCAGCATTTT. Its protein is CASSPPGGSNQPQHF.